This T cell receptor beta chain is drawn from a study of T cell repertoires in ileal Crohn's disease (dated by TCRdb to between 2018 and 2021). Regarding the study in general: Median disease duration was approximately 8.3 years, and roughly 35% of patients were identified as active smokers at the time of surgery. Every patient underwent surgery because of a complication, which was stricturing disease in around 60% and penetrating disease in about 40%. About half of the patients received postoperative therapy: about 10 received thiopurines and roughly 17 received anti-TNF agents. Neoterminal ileum biopsies obtained at postoperative colonoscopy were designated as M6 samples. A prospective multicentre cohort supplied the roughly 57 Crohn's disease patients whose TCR repertoires were analysed. The study ran alongside a multicentre cohort designed to identify predictors of early endoscopic recurrence after ileocolonic resection. A Rutgeerts score higher than i0 was the definition used for endoscopic postoperative recurrence. A total of 171 mucosal samples from roughly 60 patients were sequenced, with samples obtained at several locations on the surgical specimen and at postoperative endoscopy. Overall results and qualifications from the work: Higher high-frequency clone percentages at surgery were associated with endoscopic recurrence; all patients with clonality above 26.8% (18/57) had recurrence. Only a subgroup of patients, of unstated size, had their mucosal CD4 and CD8 T cells sorted and sequenced. Compared with CD4 T cells, sorted CD8 T cells held more high-frequency clones, which suggests that the mucosal expansions were mostly CD8. Postoperative endoscopy timing varied within the first year after surgery, with a median delay of about 7.3 months. A significantly higher proportion of clonal expansions was observed in active smokers at surgery than in non-smokers (roughly 27% vs 19%, p=0.02).

Relative to germline, V is missing 6 bases and J is missing 1 base, with 8 bases of the junction outside any gene match. CDR1 and CDR2 are read off the germline V gene (reference sequence) as LNHDA and SQIVND. The CDR3 starts with the cysteine, ends with the phenylalanine, and has 15 residues. The retained sequence is limited to the CDR3, 45 bases, with the frame set at the first base. In the case of this clone: The target of this receptor is not known. No quality values exist for individual bases; no much larger clone is one base distant.

For commercial TCRB immunosequencing, approximately 460 nanograms of biopsy DNA were submitted for each sample. A two-step, amplification bias-controlled multiplex PCR was used by Adaptive Biotechnology to amplify CDR3 regions from genomic DNA. In the first PCR, primers covered every V and J gene segment, and in the second PCR, barcodes and Illumina adapters were added. An Illumina instrument was used to sequence the CDR3 libraries. Per the authors' processing: The analysis drew on both the pipelines supplied by the vendor and custom analysis of the raw data in R/Bioconductor running R version 3.3.0. Clonality, which ranges from 0 to 1, was calculated as the inverse of the normalised Shannon entropy across all productive clones. High-frequency clones were defined as the share of the repertoire occupied by the top 100 clones, with only clones passing a 95% confidence test being retained. Overlap between samples was measured with the Morisita-Horn index, while repertoire diversity was measured with the Simpson index. Drawn from immuneACCESS, this table holds only the in-frame rearrangements with V and J called that TCRdb kept. Clones are partly lost; checked studies trace under half to an unresolved V gene and leave the rest unexplained. The V and J calls and clone size come from that table; D and trimming were worked out from the DNA. In this sample the table shows about 59,000 clones, approximately 91% of which occur a single time. The ten largest clones add up to roughly 1.9% of the sample.

Read against the paper, the sample's time point label means: neoterminal ileum biopsy at postoperative endoscopy, about 6 months after surgery. Adults with ileal or ileocolonic Crohn's disease and an indication for ileocolonic resection were eligible for inclusion. Whole ileal mucosal biopsies were stored frozen at -80°C before DNA extraction. Genomic DNA was extracted from frozen whole biopsies using a TRizol-based method and was quantified with a NanoDrop 2000 spectrophotometer. The clonotype originates from an adult with Crohn's disease. Sample: ileal tissue. Rearrangement joined TRBV19 to TRBJ2-7; a stretch of 8 junction bases matches TRBD2. CDR3 loop: CASSEIGTRSYEQYF. The sequence in DNA is TGTGCCAGTAGCGAAATTGGGACTAGATCCTACGAGCAGTACTTC.